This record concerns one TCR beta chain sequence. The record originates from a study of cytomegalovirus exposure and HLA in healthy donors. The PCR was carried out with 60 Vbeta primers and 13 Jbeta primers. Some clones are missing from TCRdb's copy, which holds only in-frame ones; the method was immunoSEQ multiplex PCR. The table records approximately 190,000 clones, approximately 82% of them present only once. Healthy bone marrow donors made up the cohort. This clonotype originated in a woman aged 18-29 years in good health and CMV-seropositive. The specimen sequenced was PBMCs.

The CDR3 here is CAWSVRRGGTGELFF. The CDR3 bases are TGTGCCTGGAGTGTACGAAGGGGCGGCACCGGGGAGCTGTTTTTT. The chain is built from TRBV30 and TRBJ2-2; a possible D gene is TRBD1 (5 bases). V was cut by 0 bases and J by 4 bases, with 12 bases left in between. Germline lookup yields CDR1 GTSNPN and CDR2 SVGIG (reference sequence). CDR3 length: 15 residues.